This TCR beta chain was captured by sequencing in a study of cytomegalovirus exposure and HLA in healthy donors. The V gene's germline CDR1 is SGHAT and CDR2 FQNNGV. V lost 4 bases and J lost 6, with 12 bases in between. This CDR3 has 14 amino acids. PCR was performed using 60 Vbeta and 13 Jbeta primers. Data came from immunoSEQ multiplex PCR; TCRdb stores just in-frame clones and leaves some out. This table has roughly 110,000 clones, about 79% appearing once. Sequences were obtained from PBMCs. This sequence was found in a woman between 18 and 29 years old in good health and CMV-seropositive. This chain connects TRBV11-2 to TRBJ1-4; TRBD1 is a possible D gene (5 bases). The chain's CDR3 is CASSSRQRDEKLFF. The CDR3, as DNA: TGTGCCAGCAGCTCGCGACAGCGTGATGAAAAACTGTTTTTT. Full variable domain (outside the CDR3, taken from reference TRBV11-2 and TRBJ1-4): EAGVAQSPRYKIIEKRQSVAFWCNPISGHATLYWYQQILGQGPKLLIQFQNNGVVDDSQLPKDRFSAERLKGVDSTLKIQPAKLEDSAVYLCASSSRQRDEKLFFGSGTQLSVL.